A selection of T cell receptor beta chains follows, all from one sample in a study of cytomegalovirus exposure and HLA in healthy donors. The table came from immunoSEQ multiplex PCR; TCRdb's copy has only in-frame clones and leaves some out. Of roughly 100,000 clones listed, less than 10% are singletons. The sequenced sample was PBMCs. All receptors derive from a man aged 45-65 years in good health and CMV-seropositive. The CDR3 runs from the conserved cysteine through the conserved F or W. The D gene is left open where the match is weak. Size tells how often a clone was seen (once, few, many) or the class of an expanded clone, and some rows leave it out.

V	D	J	size	DNA	CDR3
TRBV4-3	TRBD1	TRBJ2-7	-	TGCGCCAGCAGCCCGGACAGGGGGACCTACGAGCAGTACTTC	CASSPDRGTYEQYF
TRBV7-2	TRBD1	TRBJ1-2	-	TGTGCCAGCAGCGCCAATACAGGGGGCTTGAATGGCTACACCTTC	CASSANTGGLNGYTF
TRBV5-1	-	TRBJ2-2	-	TGCGCCAGCAGCTTGCTTCTGCGCGCGAACACCGGGGAGCTGTTTTTT	CASSLLLRANTGELFF
TRBV7-9	TRBD1	TRBJ2-2	few	TGTGCCAGCAGCCCTGACAGGGTGAACACCGGGGAGCTGTTTTTT	CASSPDRVNTGELFF
TRBV5-6	-	TRBJ2-2	-	TGTGCCAGCAGCCCGACAGACACCGGGGAGCTGTTTTTT	CASSPTDTGELFF
TRBV9	-	TRBJ1-4	-	TGTGCCAGCAGTTACAGTAATAATGAAAAACTGTTTTTT	CASSYSNNEKLFF
TRBV6-1	-	TRBJ1-4	few	TGTGCCAGCAGTGATAAGACGTGGCAGGCATCTAATGAAAAACTGTTTTTT	CASSDKTWQASNEKLFF
TRBV29-1	TRBD2	TRBJ2-1	-	TGCAGCGTTGCCGGGACTAACTTCTACAATGAGCAGTTCTTC	CSVAGTNFYNEQFF
TRBV21-1	-	TRBJ2-7	few	TGTGCCAGCAGCACACTCGTCCTCGAGCAGTACTTC	CASSTLVLEQYF
TRBV9	TRBD2	TRBJ2-1	-	TGTGCCAGCAGCTTGGTAGGGCGGGAGCTGGGCGATGAGCAGTTCTTC	CASSLVGRELGDEQFF